This T cell receptor (beta chain) emerged from a study of blood T cell repertoires in COVID-19. After removal of 8 bases from V and 3 bases from J, the junction contained 7 bases not matched to a gene. Germline V CDR1 and CDR2: MNHEY, SVGAGI. The CDR3 runs 14 residues. Measured with immunoSEQ multiplex PCR; TCRdb has only the in-frame clones, and not every one. The table records about 220,000 clones, 84% of them present only once. This receptor was taken from a man aged 25-45 years with active or convalescent COVID-19. Sequencing input: peripheral blood. The rearrangement links TRBV6-5 to TRBJ2-1, with TRBD2 matching over 7 bases. CDR3 nucleotide sequence: TGTGCCAGCCTTCCGGGAGGAGGCTACAATGAGCAGTTCTTC. The encoded protein is CASLPGGGYNEQFF.